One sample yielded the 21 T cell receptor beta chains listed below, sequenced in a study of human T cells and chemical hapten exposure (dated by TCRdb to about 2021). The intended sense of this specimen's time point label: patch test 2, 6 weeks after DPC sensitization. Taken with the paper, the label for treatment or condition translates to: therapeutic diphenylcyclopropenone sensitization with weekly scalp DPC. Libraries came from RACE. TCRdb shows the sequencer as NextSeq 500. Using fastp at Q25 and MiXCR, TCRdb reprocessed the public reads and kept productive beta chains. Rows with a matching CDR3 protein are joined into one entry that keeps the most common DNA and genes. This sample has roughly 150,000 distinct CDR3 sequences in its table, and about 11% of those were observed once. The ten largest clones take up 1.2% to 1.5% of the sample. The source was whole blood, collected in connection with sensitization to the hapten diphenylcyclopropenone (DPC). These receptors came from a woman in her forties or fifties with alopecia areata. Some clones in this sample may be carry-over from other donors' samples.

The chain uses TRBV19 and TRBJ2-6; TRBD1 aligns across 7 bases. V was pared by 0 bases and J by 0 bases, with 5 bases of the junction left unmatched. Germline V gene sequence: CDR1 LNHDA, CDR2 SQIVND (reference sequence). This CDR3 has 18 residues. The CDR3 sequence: CASSIDRPGGSGANVLTF. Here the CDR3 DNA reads TGTGCCAGTAGTATAGATCGTCCAGGGGGCTCTGGGGCCAACGTCCTGACTTTC.

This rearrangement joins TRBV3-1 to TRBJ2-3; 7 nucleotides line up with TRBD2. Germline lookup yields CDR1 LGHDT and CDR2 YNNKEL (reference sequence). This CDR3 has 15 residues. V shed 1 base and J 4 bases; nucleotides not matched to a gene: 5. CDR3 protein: CASSQGTRRPDTQYF. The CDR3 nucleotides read TGTGCCAGCAGCCAAGGGACTAGGAGACCAGATACGCAGTATTTT.

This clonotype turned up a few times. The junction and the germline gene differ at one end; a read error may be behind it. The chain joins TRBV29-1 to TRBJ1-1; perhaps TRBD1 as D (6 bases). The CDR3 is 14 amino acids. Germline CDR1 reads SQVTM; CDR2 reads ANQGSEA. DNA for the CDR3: TGCAGCCTTGAGGAGGTGAAGGGGGGCTTTGAAGCTTTCTTT. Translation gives CSLEEVKGGFEAFF.

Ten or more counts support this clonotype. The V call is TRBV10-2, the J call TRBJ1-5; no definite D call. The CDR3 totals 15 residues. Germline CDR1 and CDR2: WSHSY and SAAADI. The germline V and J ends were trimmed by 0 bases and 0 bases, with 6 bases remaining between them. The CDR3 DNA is TGCGCCAGCAGTGAGTCGGGCGGTAGCAATCAGCCCCAGCATTTT. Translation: CASSESGGSNQPQHF.

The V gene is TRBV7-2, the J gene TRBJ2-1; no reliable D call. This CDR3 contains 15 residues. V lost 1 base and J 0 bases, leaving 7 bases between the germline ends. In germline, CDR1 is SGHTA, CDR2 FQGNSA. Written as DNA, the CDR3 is TGTGCCAGCAGCTTAGAGGTCCGCTCCTACAATGAGCAGTTCTTC. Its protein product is CASSLEVRSYNEQFF.

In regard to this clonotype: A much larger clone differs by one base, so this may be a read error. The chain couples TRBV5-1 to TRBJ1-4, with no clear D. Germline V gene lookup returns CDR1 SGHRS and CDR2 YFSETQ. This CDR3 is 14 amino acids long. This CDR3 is CASSLDSTKEKLFF. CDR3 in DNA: TGCGCCAGCAGCTTGGATTCAACTAAAGAAAAACTGTTTTTT. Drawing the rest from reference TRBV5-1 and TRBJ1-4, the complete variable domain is KAGVTQTPRYLIKTRGQQVTLSCSPISGHRSVSWYQQTPGQGLQFLFEYFSETQRNKGNFPGRFSGRQFSNSRSEMNVSTLELGDSALYLCASSLDSTKEKLFFGSGTQLSVL.

The CDR3 nucleotides are TGTGCCAGCAGCCAAGATACCGGGACAGACACTGAAGCTTTCTTT. This codes for CASSQDTGTDTEAFF. The chain is built from TRBV4-2 and TRBJ1-1; 7 bases are a match to TRBD1. There are 15 residues in the CDR3. Germline V lookup: CDR1 LGHNA, CDR2 YNFKEQ. Losses at the gene ends were 0 bases for V and 3 bases for J; bases not matched to a gene: 4.

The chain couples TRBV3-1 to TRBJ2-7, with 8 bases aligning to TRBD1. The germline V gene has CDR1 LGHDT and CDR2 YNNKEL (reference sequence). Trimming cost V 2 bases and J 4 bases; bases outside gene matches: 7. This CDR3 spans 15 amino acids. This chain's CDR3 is CASSQPDRGLYEQYF. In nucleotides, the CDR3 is TGTGCCAGCAGCCAACCTGACAGGGGCCTTTACGAGCAGTACTTC.

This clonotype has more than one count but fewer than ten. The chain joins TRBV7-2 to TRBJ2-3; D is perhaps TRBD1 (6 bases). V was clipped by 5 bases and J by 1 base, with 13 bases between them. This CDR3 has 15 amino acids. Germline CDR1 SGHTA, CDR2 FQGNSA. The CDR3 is CASSGKGVGTDTQYF. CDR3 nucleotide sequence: TGTGCCAGCAGCGGGAAGGGGGTTGGCACAGATACGCAGTATTTT.

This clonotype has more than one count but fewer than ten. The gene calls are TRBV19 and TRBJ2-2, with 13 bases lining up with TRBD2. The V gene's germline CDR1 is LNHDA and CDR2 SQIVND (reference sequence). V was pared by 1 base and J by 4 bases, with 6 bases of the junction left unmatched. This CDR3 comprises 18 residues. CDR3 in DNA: TGTGCCAGTAGTATAGCCGGACTAGCGGGAGTGAGCACCGGGGAGCTGTTTTTT. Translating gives CASSIAGLAGVSTGELFF.

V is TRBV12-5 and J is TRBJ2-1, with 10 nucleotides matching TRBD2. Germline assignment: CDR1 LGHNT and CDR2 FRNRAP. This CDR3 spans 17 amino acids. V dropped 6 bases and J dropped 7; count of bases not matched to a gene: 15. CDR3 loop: CASGPSSGSLIWNEQFF. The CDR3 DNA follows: TGTGCTAGTGGCCCGTCTAGCGGGAGTCTGATATGGAATGAGCAGTTCTTC.

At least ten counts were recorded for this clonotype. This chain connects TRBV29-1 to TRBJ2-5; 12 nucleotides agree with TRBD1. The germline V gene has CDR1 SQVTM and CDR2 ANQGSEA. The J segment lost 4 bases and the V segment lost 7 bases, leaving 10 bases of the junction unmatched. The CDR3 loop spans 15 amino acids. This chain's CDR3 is CSADMGQGAGETQYF. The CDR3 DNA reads TGCAGCGCTGATATGGGACAGGGGGCAGGAGAGACCCAGTACTTC.

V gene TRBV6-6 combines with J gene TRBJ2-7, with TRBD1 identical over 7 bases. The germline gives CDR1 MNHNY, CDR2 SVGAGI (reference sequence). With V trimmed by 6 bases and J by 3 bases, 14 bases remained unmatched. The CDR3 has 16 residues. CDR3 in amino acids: CASRRSRDSAYYEQYF. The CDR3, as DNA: TGTGCCAGCAGACGAAGCCGGGACAGTGCTTACTACGAGCAGTACTTC.

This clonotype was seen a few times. The CDR3 loop is CASSQPGLVPYNEQFF. The CDR3 DNA reads as TGTGCCAGCAGCCAGCCGGGACTAGTTCCCTACAATGAGCAGTTCTTC. The chain links TRBV11-3 to TRBJ2-1, with 8 nucleotides matching TRBD2. The CDR3 contains 16 residues. With 5 bases clipped from V and 2 bases from J, the junction kept 8 bases outside the gene matches. Germline CDR1 and CDR2: SGHNT and YENEEA.

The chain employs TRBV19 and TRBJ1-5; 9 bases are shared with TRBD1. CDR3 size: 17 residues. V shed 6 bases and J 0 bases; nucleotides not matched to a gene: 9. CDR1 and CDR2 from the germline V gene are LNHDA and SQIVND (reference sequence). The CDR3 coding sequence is TGTGCCAGTAGAACTACCGGGACAGGGTATAGCAATCAGCCCCAGCATTTT. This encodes CASRTTGTGYSNQPQHF.

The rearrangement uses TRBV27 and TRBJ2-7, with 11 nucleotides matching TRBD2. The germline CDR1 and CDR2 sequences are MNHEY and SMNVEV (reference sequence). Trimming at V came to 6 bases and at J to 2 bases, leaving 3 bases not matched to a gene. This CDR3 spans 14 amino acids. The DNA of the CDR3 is TGTGCCAGCAGCAGGACTAGCGGGCCCTACGAGCAGTACTTC. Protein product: CASSRTSGPYEQYF.

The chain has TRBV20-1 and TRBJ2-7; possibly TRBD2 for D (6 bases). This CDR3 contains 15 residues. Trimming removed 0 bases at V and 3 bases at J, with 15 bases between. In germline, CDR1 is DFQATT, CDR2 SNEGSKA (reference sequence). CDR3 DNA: TGCAGTGCTAGAGATCGGAGGGAAGGGGTCTACGAGCAGTACTTC. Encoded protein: CSARDRREGVYEQYF.

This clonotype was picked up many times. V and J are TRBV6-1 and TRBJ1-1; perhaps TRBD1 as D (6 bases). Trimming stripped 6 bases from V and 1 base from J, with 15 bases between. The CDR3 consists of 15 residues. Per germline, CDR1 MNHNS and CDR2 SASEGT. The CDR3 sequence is CASRAVQGTNTEAFF. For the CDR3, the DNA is TGTGCCAGCAGGGCCGTACAGGGAACGAACACTGAAGCTTTCTTT.

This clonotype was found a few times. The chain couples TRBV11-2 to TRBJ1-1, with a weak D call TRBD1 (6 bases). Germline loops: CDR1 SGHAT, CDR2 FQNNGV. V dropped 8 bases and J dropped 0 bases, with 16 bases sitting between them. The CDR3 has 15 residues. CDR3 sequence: CASGGSFLLNTEAFF. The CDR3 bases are TGTGCCAGCGGGGGCAGTTTCTTACTGAACACTGAAGCTTTCTTT.

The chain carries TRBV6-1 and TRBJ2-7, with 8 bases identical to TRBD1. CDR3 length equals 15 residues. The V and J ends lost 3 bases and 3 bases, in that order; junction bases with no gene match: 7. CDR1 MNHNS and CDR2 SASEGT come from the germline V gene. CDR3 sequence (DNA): TGTGCCAGCAGTGAGAGTGGACAGGGCCACTACGAGCAGTACTTC. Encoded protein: CASSESGQGHYEQYF.

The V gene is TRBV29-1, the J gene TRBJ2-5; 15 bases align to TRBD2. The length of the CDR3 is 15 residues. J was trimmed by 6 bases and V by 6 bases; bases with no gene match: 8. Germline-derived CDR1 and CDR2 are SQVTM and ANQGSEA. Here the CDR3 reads CSVWGLAGGQKTQYF. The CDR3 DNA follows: TGCAGCGTCTGGGGACTAGCGGGAGGTCAGAAGACCCAGTACTTC.